This TCR beta chain was identified during a study of Graves' ophthalmopathy and Graves' hyperthyroidism. Study details: Peripheral blood (taken before any treatment) was collected at initial diagnosis. The study, taken as a whole, reports: Ophthalmopathy was separated from stable hyperthyroidism by a 13-signature model with approximately 91% sensitivity and roughly 84% specificity.

Only a few counts were recorded for this clonotype. Its specificity is not known. V lost 4 bases to trimming and J lost 0 bases, with 10 bases between them. This CDR3 spans 14 amino acids. CDR1 and CDR2 (germline): SEHNR, FQNEAQ (reference sequence). Amplified material comprised TCR beta CDR3 regions derived from RNA transcripts. Second-round multiplex PCR followed a first-round RT-PCR using HTBI primers. TCRdb called the multiplex PCR reads again in MiXCR, with one record for every CDR3 protein. The table has 260,000 or so distinct CDR3 sequences, around 42% seen once. The PBMCs originated from around 11 ml of fresh peripheral blood.

The specimen was peripheral blood. This clonotype originated in an adult man with Graves' ophthalmopathy. This chain connects TRBV7-9 to TRBJ2-7, with D perhaps matching TRBD1 (6 bases). The CDR3 region has the DNA TGTGCCAGCAGCTCAGGGGCCAGCTCCTACGAGCAGTACTTC. Protein: CASSSGASSYEQYF.